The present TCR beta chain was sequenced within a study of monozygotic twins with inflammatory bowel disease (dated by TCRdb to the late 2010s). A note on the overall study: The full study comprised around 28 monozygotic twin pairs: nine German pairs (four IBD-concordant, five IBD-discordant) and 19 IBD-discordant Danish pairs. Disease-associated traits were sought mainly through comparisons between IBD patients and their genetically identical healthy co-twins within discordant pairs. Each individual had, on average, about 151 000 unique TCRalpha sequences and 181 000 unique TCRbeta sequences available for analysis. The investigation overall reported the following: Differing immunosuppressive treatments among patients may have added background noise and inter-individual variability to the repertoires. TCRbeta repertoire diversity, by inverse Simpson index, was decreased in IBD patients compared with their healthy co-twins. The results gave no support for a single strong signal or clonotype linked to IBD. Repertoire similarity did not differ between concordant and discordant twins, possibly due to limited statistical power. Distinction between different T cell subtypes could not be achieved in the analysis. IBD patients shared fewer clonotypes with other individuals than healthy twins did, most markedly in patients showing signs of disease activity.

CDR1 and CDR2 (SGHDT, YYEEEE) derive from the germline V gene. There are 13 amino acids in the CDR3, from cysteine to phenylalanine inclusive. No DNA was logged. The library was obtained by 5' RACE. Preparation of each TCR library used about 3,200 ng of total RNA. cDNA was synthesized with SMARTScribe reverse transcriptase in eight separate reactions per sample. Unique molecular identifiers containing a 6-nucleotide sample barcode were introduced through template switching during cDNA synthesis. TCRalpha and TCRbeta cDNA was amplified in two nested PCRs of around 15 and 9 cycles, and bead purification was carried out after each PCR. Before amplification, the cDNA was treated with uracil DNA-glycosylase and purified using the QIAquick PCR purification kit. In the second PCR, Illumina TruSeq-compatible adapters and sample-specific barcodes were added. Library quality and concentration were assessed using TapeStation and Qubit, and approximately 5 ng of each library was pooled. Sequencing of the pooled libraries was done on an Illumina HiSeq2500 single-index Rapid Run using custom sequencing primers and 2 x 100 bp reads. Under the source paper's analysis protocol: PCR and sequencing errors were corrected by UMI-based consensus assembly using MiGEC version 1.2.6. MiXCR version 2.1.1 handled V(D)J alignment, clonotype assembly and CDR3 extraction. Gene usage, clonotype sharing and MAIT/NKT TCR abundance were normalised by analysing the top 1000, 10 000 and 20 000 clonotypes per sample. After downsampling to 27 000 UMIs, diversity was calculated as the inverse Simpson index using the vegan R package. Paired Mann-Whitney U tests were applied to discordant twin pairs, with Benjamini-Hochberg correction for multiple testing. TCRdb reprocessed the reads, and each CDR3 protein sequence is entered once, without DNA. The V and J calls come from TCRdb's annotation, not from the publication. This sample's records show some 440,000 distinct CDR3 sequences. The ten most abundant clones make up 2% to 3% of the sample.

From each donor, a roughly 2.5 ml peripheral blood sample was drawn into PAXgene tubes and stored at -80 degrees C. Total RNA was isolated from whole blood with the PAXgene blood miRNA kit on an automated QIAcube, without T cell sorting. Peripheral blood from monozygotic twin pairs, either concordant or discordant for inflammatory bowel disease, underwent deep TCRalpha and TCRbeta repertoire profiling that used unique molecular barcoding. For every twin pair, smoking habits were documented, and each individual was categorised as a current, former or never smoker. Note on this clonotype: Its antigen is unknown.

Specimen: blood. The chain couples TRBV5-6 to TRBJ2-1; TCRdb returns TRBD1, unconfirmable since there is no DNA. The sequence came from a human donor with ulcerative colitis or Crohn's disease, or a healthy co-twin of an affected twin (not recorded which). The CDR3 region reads CASSFDRYNEQFF.